These T cell receptor beta chains were read from a single sample in a study of blood T cell repertoires in COVID-19. Sequencing used immunoSEQ multiplex PCR; TCRdb keeps in-frame clones, though not all of them. Of 210,000 or so clones in the sample, approximately 91% were seen once. Material: peripheral blood. Receptors originate from a woman in her 40s with acute or convalescent COVID-19. Both conserved end residues are part of each CDR3. The order of the fields is J gene, D gene, V gene, clone size, CDR3 protein, CDR3 DNA. The D gene is left open where the match is weak. A clone size is listed for some rows: how often the clone was seen (once, few, many), or a class if it is expanded.

J gene: TRBJ1-5
D gene: TRBD1
V gene: TRBV2
clone size: -
CDR3 protein: CASSLQGAGQPQHF
CDR3 DNA: TGTGCCAGCAGCCTACAGGGGGCAGGTCAGCCCCAGCATTTT

J gene: TRBJ1-1
D gene: -
V gene: TRBV5-1
clone size: -
CDR3 protein: CASAPAGGGPPTEAFF
CDR3 DNA: TGCGCCAGCGCCCCCGCGGGAGGGGGGCCCCCAACTGAAGCTTTCTTT

J gene: TRBJ2-1
D gene: TRBD2
V gene: TRBV6-6
clone size: -
CDR3 protein: CASSPGLAGGRSYNEQFF
CDR3 DNA: TGTGCCAGCAGTCCGGGACTAGCGGGGGGGCGATCCTACAATGAGCAGTTCTTC

J gene: TRBJ1-3
D gene: TRBD1
V gene: TRBV2
clone size: few
CDR3 protein: CASATGISGNTIYF
CDR3 DNA: TGTGCCAGCGCGACAGGGATCTCTGGAAACACCATATATTTT

J gene: TRBJ2-5
D gene: -
V gene: TRBV2
clone size: -
CDR3 protein: CASSGGLGEETQYF
CDR3 DNA: TGTGCCAGCAGCGGGGGTCTAGGAGAAGAGACCCAGTACTTC

J gene: TRBJ1-1
D gene: -
V gene: TRBV5-1
clone size: -
CDR3 protein: CASSIGDPGGAFF
CDR3 DNA: TGCGCCAGCAGCATCGGCGACCCGGGGGGAGCTTTCTTT

J gene: TRBJ1-1
D gene: TRBD1
V gene: TRBV5-3
clone size: few
CDR3 protein: CARSLGNPDRGGTEAFF
CDR3 DNA: TGTGCCAGAAGCTTAGGAAATCCTGACAGGGGGGGAACTGAAGCTTTCTTT

J gene: TRBJ1-1
D gene: TRBD1
V gene: TRBV24-1
clone size: -
CDR3 protein: CATSDPTGGDTEAFF
CDR3 DNA: TGTGCCACCAGTGACCCGACAGGGGGGGACACTGAAGCTTTCTTT

J gene: TRBJ1-2
D gene: -
V gene: TRBV4-1
clone size: -
CDR3 protein: CASSQDWGGNYGYTF
CDR3 DNA: TGCGCCAGCAGCCAAGATTGGGGGGGCAACTATGGCTACACCTTC

J gene: TRBJ1-2
D gene: -
V gene: TRBV7-9
clone size: -
CDR3 protein: CATPKAGRSEGYGYTF
CDR3 DNA: TGTGCCACCCCCAAAGCAGGACGGTCGGAGGGCTATGGCTACACCTTC

J gene: TRBJ1-6
D gene: -
V gene: TRBV12-5
clone size: -
CDR3 protein: CASVKTRSGSPLHF
CDR3 DNA: TGTGCTAGTGTGAAGACGAGGTCTGGTTCACCCCTCCACTTT

J gene: TRBJ1-1
D gene: -
V gene: TRBV4-1
clone size: -
CDR3 protein: CASSQAVTGRGTEAFF
CDR3 DNA: TGCGCCAGCAGCCAGGCGGTGACGGGGAGAGGGACTGAAGCTTTCTTT

J gene: TRBJ1-5
D gene: -
V gene: TRBV4-2
clone size: -
CDR3 protein: CASSQDLEGPNQPQHF
CDR3 DNA: TGTGCCAGCAGCCAAGATTTGGAGGGGCCTAATCAGCCCCAGCATTTT

J gene: TRBJ1-4
D gene: -
V gene: TRBV10-3
clone size: -
CDR3 protein: CAISASWGQGNEKLFF
CDR3 DNA: TGTGCCATCAGTGCCTCCTGGGGCCAGGGGAATGAAAAACTGTTTTTT

J gene: TRBJ1-1
D gene: -
V gene: TRBV10-3
clone size: -
CDR3 protein: CAISQMNTEAFF
CDR3 DNA: TGTGCCATTAGTCAGATGAACACTGAAGCTTTCTTT

J gene: TRBJ1-1
D gene: -
V gene: TRBV11-3
clone size: -
CDR3 protein: CASSLGTKTEAFF
CDR3 DNA: TGTGCCAGCAGCTTAGGGACAAAGACTGAAGCTTTCTTT

J gene: TRBJ2-5
D gene: -
V gene: TRBV30
clone size: -
CDR3 protein: CACPSYREETQYF
CDR3 DNA: TGTGCCTGCCCTTCGTATCGGGAAGAGACCCAGTACTTC

J gene: TRBJ1-5
D gene: -
V gene: TRBV28
clone size: -
CDR3 protein: CASSFSTQGRQPQHF
CDR3 DNA: TGTGCCAGCAGTTTCTCTACCCAGGGGCGTCAGCCCCAGCATTTT

J gene: TRBJ1-2
D gene: TRBD1
V gene: TRBV5-4
clone size: -
CDR3 protein: CASSLVGDSQWDYGYTF
CDR3 DNA: TGTGCCAGCAGCTTGGTCGGGGACAGTCAGTGGGATTATGGCTACACCTTC

J gene: TRBJ2-2
D gene: TRBD1
V gene: TRBV6-2/TRBV6-3
clone size: -
CDR3 protein: CASSSLPGTGHTGELFF
CDR3 DNA: TGTGCCAGCAGTTCACTCCCCGGGACAGGGCACACCGGGGAGCTGTTTTTT

J gene: TRBJ2-3
D gene: -
V gene: TRBV20-1
clone size: -
CDR3 protein: CSASNGGASDTQYF
CDR3 DNA: TGCAGTGCTAGTAATGGCGGGGCCTCAGATACGCAGTATTTT

J gene: TRBJ2-1
D gene: -
V gene: TRBV11-2
clone size: once
CDR3 protein: CASSLAGTNEQFF
CDR3 DNA: TGTGCCAGCAGCTTGGCAGGTACTAATGAGCAGTTCTTC

J gene: TRBJ1-1
D gene: -
V gene: TRBV27
clone size: -
CDR3 protein: CASSLRGTEAFF
CDR3 DNA: TGTGCCAGCAGTTTACGAGGCACTGAAGCTTTCTTT

J gene: TRBJ1-1
D gene: -
V gene: TRBV6-6
clone size: -
CDR3 protein: CASSHTGMNTEAFF
CDR3 DNA: TGTGCCAGCAGTCATACAGGGATGAACACTGAAGCTTTCTTT

J gene: TRBJ2-1
D gene: TRBD1
V gene: TRBV10-3
clone size: -
CDR3 protein: CAITDRGLHNEQFF
CDR3 DNA: TGTGCCATCACGGACAGGGGGCTTCACAATGAGCAGTTCTTC

J gene: TRBJ2-1
D gene: TRBD1
V gene: TRBV7-6
clone size: -
CDR3 protein: CASSLALLTGGVEQFF
CDR3 DNA: TGTGCCAGCAGCTTAGCCTTACTGACAGGGGGCGTTGAGCAGTTCTTC

J gene: TRBJ1-4
D gene: -
V gene: TRBV7-8
clone size: -
CDR3 protein: CASSLEYSAGTTNEKLFF
CDR3 DNA: TGTGCCAGCAGCTTAGAATATTCGGCAGGCACAACTAATGAAAAACTGTTTTTT

J gene: TRBJ2-1
D gene: TRBD1
V gene: TRBV12-3/TRBV12-4
clone size: -
CDR3 protein: CASSRQGGEQFF
CDR3 DNA: TGTGCCAGCAGTCGACAGGGTGGTGAGCAGTTCTTC

J gene: TRBJ1-1
D gene: TRBD1
V gene: TRBV2
clone size: once
CDR3 protein: CASSSPRTGGTEAFF
CDR3 DNA: TGTGCCAGCAGCTCCCCGAGGACAGGGGGCACTGAAGCTTTCTTT

J gene: TRBJ1-4
D gene: -
V gene: TRBV4-1
clone size: -
CDR3 protein: CASSQDSREKLFF
CDR3 DNA: TGCGCCAGCAGCCAAGATAGCCGGGAAAAACTGTTTTTT

J gene: TRBJ1-5
D gene: TRBD1
V gene: TRBV12-5
clone size: -
CDR3 protein: CASGFQGGQGSNQPQHF
CDR3 DNA: TGTGCTAGTGGTTTCCAGGGGGGACAGGGAAGCAATCAGCCCCAGCATTTT

J gene: TRBJ1-4
D gene: TRBD1
V gene: TRBV5-1
clone size: -
CDR3 protein: CASSPTGYEKLFF
CDR3 DNA: TGCGCCAGCAGCCCGACAGGGTATGAAAAACTGTTTTTT

J gene: TRBJ1-5
D gene: TRBD1
V gene: TRBV28
clone size: -
CDR3 protein: CASSVKGGAKNQPQHF
CDR3 DNA: TGTGCCAGCAGTGTAAAAGGGGGCGCAAAGAATCAGCCCCAGCATTTT

J gene: TRBJ1-3
D gene: TRBD1
V gene: TRBV18
clone size: once
CDR3 protein: CASSRQGDSGNTIYF
CDR3 DNA: TGTGCCAGCTCACGACAGGGGGACTCTGGAAACACCATATATTTT

J gene: TRBJ1-1
D gene: TRBD1
V gene: TRBV11-2
clone size: -
CDR3 protein: CASSLRTGENTEAFF
CDR3 DNA: TGTGCCAGCAGCTTGCGGACAGGTGAGAACACTGAAGCTTTCTTT

J gene: TRBJ1-1
D gene: TRBD1
V gene: TRBV12-3/TRBV12-4
clone size: -
CDR3 protein: CASRVTGGTEAFF
CDR3 DNA: TGTGCCAGCAGGGTAACAGGGGGGACTGAAGCTTTCTTT

J gene: TRBJ2-2
D gene: TRBD1
V gene: TRBV13
clone size: once
CDR3 protein: CASSPQGAGDNTGELFF
CDR3 DNA: TGTGCCAGCAGCCCCCAGGGGGCAGGGGATAACACCGGGGAGCTGTTTTTT

J gene: TRBJ2-5
D gene: -
V gene: TRBV6-1
clone size: -
CDR3 protein: CASSEQNRVGETQYF
CDR3 DNA: TGTGCCAGCAGTGAGCAGAACAGGGTTGGAGAGACCCAGTACTTC

J gene: TRBJ2-5
D gene: -
V gene: TRBV14
clone size: -
CDR3 protein: CASSQEVLAKYF
CDR3 DNA: TGTGCCAGCAGCCAAGAAGTCCTAGCGAAGTACTTC

J gene: TRBJ2-5
D gene: TRBD1
V gene: TRBV10-3
clone size: -
CDR3 protein: CAIKGTGAKETQYF
CDR3 DNA: TGTGCCATCAAGGGGACAGGGGCTAAAGAGACCCAGTACTTC

J gene: TRBJ2-2
D gene: TRBD2
V gene: TRBV2
clone size: -
CDR3 protein: CASRPGLANTGELFF
CDR3 DNA: TGTGCCAGCAGGCCGGGACTAGCTAACACCGGGGAGCTGTTTTTT

J gene: TRBJ1-5
D gene: TRBD1
V gene: TRBV5-6
clone size: -
CDR3 protein: CASSKLQGYNQPQHF
CDR3 DNA: TGTGCCAGCAGCAAATTACAGGGGTACAATCAGCCCCAGCATTTT

J gene: TRBJ1-2
D gene: -
V gene: TRBV19
clone size: once
CDR3 protein: CASSIGQGNYGYTF
CDR3 DNA: TGTGCCAGTAGTATCGGTCAGGGTAACTATGGCTACACCTTC

J gene: TRBJ1-1
D gene: -
V gene: TRBV4-1
clone size: -
CDR3 protein: CASSQSGGDGEAFF
CDR3 DNA: TGCGCCAGCAGCCAATCTGGGGGGGACGGTGAAGCTTTCTTT